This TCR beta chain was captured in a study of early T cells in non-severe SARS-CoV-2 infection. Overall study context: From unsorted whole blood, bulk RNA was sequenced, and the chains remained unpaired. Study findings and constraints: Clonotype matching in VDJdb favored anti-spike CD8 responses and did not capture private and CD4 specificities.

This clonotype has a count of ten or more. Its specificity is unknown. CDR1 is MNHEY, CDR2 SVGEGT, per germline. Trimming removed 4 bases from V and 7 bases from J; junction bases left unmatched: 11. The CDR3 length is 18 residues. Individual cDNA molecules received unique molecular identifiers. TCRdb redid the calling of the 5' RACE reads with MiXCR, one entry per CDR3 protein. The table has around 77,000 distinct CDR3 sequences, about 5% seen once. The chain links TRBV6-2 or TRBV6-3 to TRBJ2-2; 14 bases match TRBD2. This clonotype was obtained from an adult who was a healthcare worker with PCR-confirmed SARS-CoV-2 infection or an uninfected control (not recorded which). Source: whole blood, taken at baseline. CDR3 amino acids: CASSFAGTSGSGNGELFF. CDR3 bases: TGTGCCAGCAGTTTCGCCGGGACTAGCGGGAGCGGGAACGGGGAGCTGTTTTTT.